The present T cell receptor (beta chain) was sequenced within a study of CD8+CD57+ T cells in acquired aplastic anemia. Patients chosen for sequencing had shown CD8+CD57+ cell expansion by flow cytometry. Among the patients, none had received any therapy at the time of blood sampling. The template used for profiling TCR beta VDJ and CDR3 was genomic DNA. TCRdb used MiXCR to reprocess the reads, holding one entry per CDR3 protein. This sample has about 180,000 distinct CDR3 sequences, with under 50% found just once. Trimming removed 1 base at V and 1 base at J, with 8 bases between. The germline V gene has CDR1 WSHSY and CDR2 SAAADI. CDR3 size: 14 residues.

Sequencing was done on a sample of sorted CD4+, CD8+, or CD8+CD57+ T cells (not recorded which) from PBMCs. The chain carries TRBV10-2 and TRBJ2-7, with a tentative D call TRBD1 (6 bases). This receptor was obtained from a human donor with aplastic anemia. In DNA, the CDR3 is TGCGCCAGCAGTGAGTACAGGGCATCCTACGAGCAGTACTTC. Translated, it gives CASSEYRASYEQYF.